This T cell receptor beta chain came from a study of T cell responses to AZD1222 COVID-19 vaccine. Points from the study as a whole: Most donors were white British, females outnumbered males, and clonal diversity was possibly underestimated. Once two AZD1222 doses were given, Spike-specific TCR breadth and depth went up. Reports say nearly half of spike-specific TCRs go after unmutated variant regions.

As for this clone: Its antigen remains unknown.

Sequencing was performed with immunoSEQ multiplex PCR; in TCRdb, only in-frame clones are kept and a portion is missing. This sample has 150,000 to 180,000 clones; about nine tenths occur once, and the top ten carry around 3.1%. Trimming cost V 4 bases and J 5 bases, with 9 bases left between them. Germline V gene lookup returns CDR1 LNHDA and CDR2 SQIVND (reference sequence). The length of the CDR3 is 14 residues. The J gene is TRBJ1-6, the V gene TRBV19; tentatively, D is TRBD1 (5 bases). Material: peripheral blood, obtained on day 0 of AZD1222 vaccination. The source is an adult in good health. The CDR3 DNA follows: TGTGCCAGTAGTACGGGACGGAATAATTCACCCCTCCACTTT. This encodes CASSTGRNNSPLHF.